Listed below are T cell receptor beta chains from one sample, sequenced in a study of shared clonotypes between healthy human individuals. Method: immunoSEQ multiplex PCR; TCRdb's copy keeps in-frame clones and lacks some. This sample has about 2.3 million clones, with roughly 90% found just once. Sequencing was done on a sample of naive CD4+ T cells from PBMCs. The source is a man between 18 and 29 years old in good health. Some clones in this sample may be carry-over from other donors' samples. Each CDR3 is given with its conserved first and last residue. The D gene is left open where the match is weak.

v_gene: TRBV2; d_gene: TRBD1; j_gene: TRBJ1-4; CDR3aa: CASSEATGVREKLFF
v_gene: TRBV5-1; d_gene: TRBD1; j_gene: TRBJ1-4; CDR3aa: CASSLANRGNEKLFF
v_gene: TRBV11-3; d_gene: TRBD2; j_gene: TRBJ2-3; CDR3aa: CASSPGGLTDTQYF
v_gene: TRBV4-1; d_gene: .; j_gene: TRBJ2-6; CDR3aa: CASSHLTEKKKGANVLTF
v_gene: TRBV7-8; d_gene: .; j_gene: TRBJ1-3; CDR3aa: CASSLARGSSGNTIYF
v_gene: TRBV5-4; d_gene: TRBD1; j_gene: TRBJ2-7; CDR3aa: CASTSSKGTGHNEQYF
v_gene: TRBV5-6; d_gene: .; j_gene: TRBJ2-1; CDR3aa: CASSLGTNNEQFF
v_gene: TRBV7-2; d_gene: .; j_gene: TRBJ1-1; CDR3aa: CASSLARAQTEAFF
v_gene: TRBV10-3; d_gene: .; j_gene: TRBJ2-1; CDR3aa: CATDESSYNEQFF
v_gene: TRBV5-1; d_gene: TRBD2; j_gene: .; CDR3aa: CASSAGLAVYEQYF
v_gene: TRBV5-1; d_gene: TRBD1; j_gene: TRBJ1-1; CDR3aa: CASSEGQPNTEAFF
v_gene: TRBV9; d_gene: TRBD1; j_gene: TRBJ1-2; CDR3aa: CASSVTGQGASYGYTF
v_gene: TRBV27; d_gene: .; j_gene: TRBJ2-5; CDR3aa: CASRRLDRQETQYF
v_gene: TRBV6-1; d_gene: .; j_gene: TRBJ2-7; CDR3aa: CASSEPRGSYEQYF
v_gene: TRBV5-1; d_gene: .; j_gene: TRBJ2-7; CDR3aa: CASSLGQGDSYEQYF
v_gene: TRBV5-1; d_gene: TRBD2; j_gene: TRBJ2-1; CDR3aa: CASSFVKLAGVDNEQFF
v_gene: TRBV9; d_gene: .; j_gene: TRBJ2-3; CDR3aa: CASSVAGGHTDTQYF
v_gene: TRBV4-3; d_gene: .; j_gene: TRBJ2-1; CDR3aa: CASSPTPAQLNEQFF
v_gene: TRBV29-1; d_gene: TRBD1; j_gene: TRBJ2-5; CDR3aa: CSVQRQGADETQYF
v_gene: TRBV20-1; d_gene: .; j_gene: TRBJ2-7; CDR3aa: CSSGRTYEQYF
v_gene: TRBV30; d_gene: .; j_gene: TRBJ1-2; CDR3aa: CAWKDGDNYGYTF
v_gene: TRBV28; d_gene: TRBD2; j_gene: TRBJ2-3; CDR3aa: CASSLSTSGDYTQYF
v_gene: TRBV4-3; d_gene: TRBD1; j_gene: TRBJ2-7; CDR3aa: CASSQRQGDSYEQYF
v_gene: TRBV6-5; d_gene: .; j_gene: TRBJ2-3; CDR3aa: CASRLTRVPTDTQYF
v_gene: TRBV7-2; d_gene: .; j_gene: TRBJ1-1; CDR3aa: CASSFGSGLGTEAFF
v_gene: TRBV5-1; d_gene: TRBD2; j_gene: TRBJ2-1; CDR3aa: CASSVSGEYNEQFF
v_gene: TRBV5-4; d_gene: .; j_gene: TRBJ1-1; CDR3aa: CASSREMNTEAFF
v_gene: TRBV28; d_gene: TRBD1; j_gene: TRBJ1-5; CDR3aa: CASSSTSGGEGNQPQHF
v_gene: TRBV28; d_gene: .; j_gene: TRBJ2-3; CDR3aa: CASRRTTDTQYF
v_gene: TRBV6-5; d_gene: TRBD1; j_gene: TRBJ1-3; CDR3aa: CASSYRTGLGNTIYF
v_gene: TRBV19; d_gene: .; j_gene: TRBJ1-2; CDR3aa: CASSTPMVSDYGYTF
v_gene: TRBV2; d_gene: .; j_gene: TRBJ2-2; CDR3aa: CASSEVIRLLGELFF
v_gene: TRBV14; d_gene: .; j_gene: TRBJ1-1; CDR3aa: CASSQDLWGTEAFF
v_gene: TRBV9; d_gene: TRBD1; j_gene: TRBJ1-3; CDR3aa: CASSALGGYGNTIYF
v_gene: TRBV18; d_gene: TRBD1; j_gene: TRBJ1-4; CDR3aa: CASSPRTGGINEKLFF
v_gene: TRBV18; d_gene: .; j_gene: TRBJ1-5; CDR3aa: CASSLGTPVNQPQHF
v_gene: TRBV11-2; d_gene: .; j_gene: TRBJ2-1; CDR3aa: CASSSGPILGDEQFF
v_gene: TRBV18; d_gene: TRBD1; j_gene: TRBJ1-5; CDR3aa: CASSPQGGRGPQPQHF
v_gene: TRBV6-1; d_gene: .; j_gene: TRBJ2-7; CDR3aa: CASSEPTGAEQYF
v_gene: TRBV28; d_gene: .; j_gene: TRBJ2-5; CDR3aa: CASSLRAGARVEQYF
v_gene: TRBV5-1; d_gene: TRBD2; j_gene: TRBJ2-1; CDR3aa: CASSLISGENEQFF
v_gene: TRBV14; d_gene: .; j_gene: TRBJ2-3; CDR3aa: CASSQGRHTQYF
v_gene: TRBV30; d_gene: TRBD1; j_gene: TRBJ1-2; CDR3aa: CAWSVQDRGLYGYTF
v_gene: TRBV6-6; d_gene: .; j_gene: TRBJ1-1; CDR3aa: CASTVSPFIGNTEAFF
v_gene: TRBV7-3; d_gene: .; j_gene: TRBJ2-1; CDR3aa: CASSDSLIRFF
v_gene: TRBV5-1; d_gene: .; j_gene: TRBJ1-4; CDR3aa: CASSLGSRRTNEKLFF
v_gene: TRBV5-6; d_gene: .; j_gene: TRBJ2-5; CDR3aa: CASRQTGIPVETQYF
v_gene: TRBV5-1; d_gene: TRBD2; j_gene: TRBJ2-2; CDR3aa: CASNVLAGPTGELFF
v_gene: TRBV7-6; d_gene: .; j_gene: TRBJ2-7; CDR3aa: CASSRTGDYEQYF